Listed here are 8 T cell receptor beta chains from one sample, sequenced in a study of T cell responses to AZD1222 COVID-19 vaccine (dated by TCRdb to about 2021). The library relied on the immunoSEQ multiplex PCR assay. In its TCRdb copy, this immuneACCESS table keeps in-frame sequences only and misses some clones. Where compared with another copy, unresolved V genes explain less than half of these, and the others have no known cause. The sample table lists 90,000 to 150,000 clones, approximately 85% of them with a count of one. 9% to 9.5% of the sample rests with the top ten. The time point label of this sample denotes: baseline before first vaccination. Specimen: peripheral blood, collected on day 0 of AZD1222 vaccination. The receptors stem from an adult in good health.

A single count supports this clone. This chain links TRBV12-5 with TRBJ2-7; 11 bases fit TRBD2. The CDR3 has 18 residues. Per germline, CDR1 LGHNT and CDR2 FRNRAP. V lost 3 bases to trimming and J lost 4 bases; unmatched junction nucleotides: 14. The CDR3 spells CASGFFAGLAASDYEQYF. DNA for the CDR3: TGTGCTAGTGGTTTTTTCGCGGGACTAGCGGCGTCTGATTACGAGCAGTACTTC.

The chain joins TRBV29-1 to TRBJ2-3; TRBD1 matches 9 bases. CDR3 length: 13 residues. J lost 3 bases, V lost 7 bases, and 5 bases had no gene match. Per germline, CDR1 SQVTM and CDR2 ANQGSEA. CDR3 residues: CSGEQGATDTQYF. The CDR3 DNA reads TGCAGCGGCGAACAGGGGGCAACAGATACGCAGTATTTT.

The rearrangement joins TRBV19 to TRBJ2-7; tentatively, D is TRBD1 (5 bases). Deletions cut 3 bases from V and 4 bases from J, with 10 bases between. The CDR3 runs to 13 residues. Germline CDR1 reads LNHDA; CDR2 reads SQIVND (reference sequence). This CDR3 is CASSMRTPYEQYF. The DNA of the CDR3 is TGTGCCAGTAGTATGCGGACACCTTACGAGCAGTACTTC.

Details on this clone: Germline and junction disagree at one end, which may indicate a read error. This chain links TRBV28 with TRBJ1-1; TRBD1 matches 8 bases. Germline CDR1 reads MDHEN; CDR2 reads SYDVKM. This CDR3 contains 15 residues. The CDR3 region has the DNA TGTGCCGGCAGGGGGCCTGGAAACATGAACACTGAAGCTTTCTTT. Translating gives CAGRGPGNMNTEAFF.

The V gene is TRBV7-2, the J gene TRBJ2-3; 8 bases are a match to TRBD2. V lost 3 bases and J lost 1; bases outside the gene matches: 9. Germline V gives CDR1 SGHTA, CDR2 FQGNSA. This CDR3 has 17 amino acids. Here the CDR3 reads CASSFTSGGWGTDTQYF. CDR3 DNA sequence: TGTGCCAGCAGCTTCACTAGCGGAGGGTGGGGCACAGATACGCAGTATTTT.

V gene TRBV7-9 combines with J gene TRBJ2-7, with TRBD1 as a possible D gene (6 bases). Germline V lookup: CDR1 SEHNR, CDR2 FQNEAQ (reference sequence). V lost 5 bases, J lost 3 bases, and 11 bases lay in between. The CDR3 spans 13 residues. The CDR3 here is CASSLRQDYEQYF. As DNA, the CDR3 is TGTGCCAGCAGCCTAAGACAGGACTACGAGCAGTACTTC. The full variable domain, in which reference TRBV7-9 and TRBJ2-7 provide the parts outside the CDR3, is DTGVSQNPRHKITKRGQNVTFRCDPISEHNRLYWYRQTLGQGPEFLTYFQNEAQLEKSRLLSDRFSAERPKGSFSTLEIQRTEQGDSAMYLCASSLRQDYEQYFGPGTRLTVT.

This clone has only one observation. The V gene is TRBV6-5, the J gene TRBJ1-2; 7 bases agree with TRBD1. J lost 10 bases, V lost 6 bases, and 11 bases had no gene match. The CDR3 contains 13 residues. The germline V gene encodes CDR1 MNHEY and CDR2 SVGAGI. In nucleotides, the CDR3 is TGTGCCAGCAGAGGAGGGACAGTTTCCATCTACACCTTC. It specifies CASRGGTVSIYTF.

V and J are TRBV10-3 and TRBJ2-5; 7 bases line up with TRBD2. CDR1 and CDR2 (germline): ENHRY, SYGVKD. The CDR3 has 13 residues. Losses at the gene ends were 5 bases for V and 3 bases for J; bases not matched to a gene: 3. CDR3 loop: CAISRGGEETQYF. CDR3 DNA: TGTGCCATCAGTCGTGGGGGGGAAGAGACCCAGTACTTC.